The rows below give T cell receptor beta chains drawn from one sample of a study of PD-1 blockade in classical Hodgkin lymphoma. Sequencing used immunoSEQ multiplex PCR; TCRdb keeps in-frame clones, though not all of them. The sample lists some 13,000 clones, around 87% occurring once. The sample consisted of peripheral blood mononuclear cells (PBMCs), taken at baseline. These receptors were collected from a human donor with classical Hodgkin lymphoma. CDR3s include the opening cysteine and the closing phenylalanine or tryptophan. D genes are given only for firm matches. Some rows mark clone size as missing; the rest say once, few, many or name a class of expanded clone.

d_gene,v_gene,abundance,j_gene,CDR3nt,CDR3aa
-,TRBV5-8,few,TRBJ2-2,TGTGCCAGCAGCTTGGCCGGGTCTGCCGGGGAGCTGTTTTTT,CASSLAGSAGELFF
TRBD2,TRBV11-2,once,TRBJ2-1,TGTGCCAGCAGCTTCTTAGGGACTAGCGGGGGGGTCCTGGTCTTC,CASSFLGTSGGVLVF
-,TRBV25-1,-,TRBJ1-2,TGTGCCAGCAGTGAATCCGGGGGAGGCTATGGCTACACCTTC,CASSESGGGYGYTF
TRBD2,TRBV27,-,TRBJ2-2,TGTGCCAGCAGCAACCTAGCGGGGGGACTAAACACCGGGGAGCTGTTTTTT,CASSNLAGGLNTGELFF
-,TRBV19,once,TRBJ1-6,TGTGCCAGTAAGGGGACGCGCCTCTATAATTCACCCCTCCACTTT,CASKGTRLYNSPLHF
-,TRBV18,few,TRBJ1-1,TGTGCCAGCTCACTCAACCCACAGGGTGCCGATGAAGCTTTCTTT,CASSLNPQGADEAFF
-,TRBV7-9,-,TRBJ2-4,TGTGCCAGCAGCCCCGAAGTAATTCAGTACTTC,CASSPEVIQYF
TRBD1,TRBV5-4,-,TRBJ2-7,TGTGCCAGCAGCCGGACAGGGGACTACGAGCAGTACTTC,CASSRTGDYEQYF
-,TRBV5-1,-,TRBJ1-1,TGCGCCAGCAGCTTTGCAGGAGGGGGTGACACTGAAGCTTTCTTT,CASSFAGGGDTEAFF
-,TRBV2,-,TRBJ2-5,TGTGCCAGCAGTGAATCGAGGGAGACCCAGTACTTC,CASSESRETQYF
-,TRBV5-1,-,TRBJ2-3,TGCGCCAGCAGCTTGGGAGACAGGAGCCCAGATACGCAGTATTTT,CASSLGDRSPDTQYF
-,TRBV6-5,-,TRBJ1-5,TGTGCCAGCAGTTACGGAGGGGGTGGCAATCAGCCCCAGCATTTT,CASSYGGGGNQPQHF
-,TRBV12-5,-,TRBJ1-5,TGTGCTAGTGGTTTGACCTCGGGACTATCCAATCAGCCCCAGCATTTT,CASGLTSGLSNQPQHF
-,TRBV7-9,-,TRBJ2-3,TGTGCCAGCAGCCAAGGGAGTACAGATACGCAGTATTTT,CASSQGSTDTQYF
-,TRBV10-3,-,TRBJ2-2,TGTGCCATCAGTGTAAGCACCGGGGAGCTGTTTTTT,CAISVSTGELFF
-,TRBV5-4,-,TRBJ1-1,TGTGCCAGCAGCCCCCAGTGGGGTAACACTGAAGCTTTCTTT,CASSPQWGNTEAFF
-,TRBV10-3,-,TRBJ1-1,TGTGCCATCAGGACCAGCAACACTGAAGCTTTCTTT,CAIRTSNTEAFF
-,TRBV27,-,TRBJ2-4,TGTGCCAGCAGTTTATCGGGCGCATTCAGAAACATTCAGTACTTC,CASSLSGAFRNIQYF
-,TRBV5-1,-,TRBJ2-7,TGCGCCAGCAGCTTGGAGGCCCAGCAGTACGAGCAGTACTTC,CASSLEAQQYEQYF
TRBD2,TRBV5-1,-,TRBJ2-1,TGCGCCAGCAGCGCACCCCTAGCGGGGGCCCAAACCGAGCAGTTCTTC,CASSAPLAGAQTEQFF
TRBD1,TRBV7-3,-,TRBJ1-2,TGTGCCAGCAGCCCAAGAGAGGGACAGGGTAATGGCTACACCTTC,CASSPREGQGNGYTF
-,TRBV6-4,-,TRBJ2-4,TGTGCCAGCAGTGTGACCGGGGATCGGAGGAGAGAGCTAGCCAAAAACATTCAGTACTTC,CASSVTGDRRRELAKNIQYF
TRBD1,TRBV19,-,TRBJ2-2,TGTGCCACCTGGACAGGGGGCATTGTCACCGGGGAGCTGTTTTTT,CATWTGGIVTGELFF
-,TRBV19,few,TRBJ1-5,TGTGCCAGTAGTATGGTAGGTCCCCAGCATTTT,CASSMVGPQHF
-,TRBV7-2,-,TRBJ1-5,TGTGCCAGCAGCTCGAACCATCAGCCCCAGCATTTT,CASSSNHQPQHF
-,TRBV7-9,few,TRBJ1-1,TGTGCCAGTAACTTTGCCGTGAACACTGAAGCTTTCTTT,CASNFAVNTEAFF
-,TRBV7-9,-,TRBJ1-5,TGTGCCAGCGGCCCTCGGGGACACTTGCATTTT,CASGPRGHLHF
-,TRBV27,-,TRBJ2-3,TGTGCCAGCAGTTCCCGCACAGATACGCAGTATTTT,CASSSRTDTQYF
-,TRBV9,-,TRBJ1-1,TGTGCCAGCAGCTTAAGCCCTGAAGCTTTCTTT,CASSLSPEAFF
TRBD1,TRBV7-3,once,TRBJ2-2,TGTGCCAGCAGCAAGGGACAGGCGGACACCGGGGAGCTGTTTTTT,CASSKGQADTGELFF